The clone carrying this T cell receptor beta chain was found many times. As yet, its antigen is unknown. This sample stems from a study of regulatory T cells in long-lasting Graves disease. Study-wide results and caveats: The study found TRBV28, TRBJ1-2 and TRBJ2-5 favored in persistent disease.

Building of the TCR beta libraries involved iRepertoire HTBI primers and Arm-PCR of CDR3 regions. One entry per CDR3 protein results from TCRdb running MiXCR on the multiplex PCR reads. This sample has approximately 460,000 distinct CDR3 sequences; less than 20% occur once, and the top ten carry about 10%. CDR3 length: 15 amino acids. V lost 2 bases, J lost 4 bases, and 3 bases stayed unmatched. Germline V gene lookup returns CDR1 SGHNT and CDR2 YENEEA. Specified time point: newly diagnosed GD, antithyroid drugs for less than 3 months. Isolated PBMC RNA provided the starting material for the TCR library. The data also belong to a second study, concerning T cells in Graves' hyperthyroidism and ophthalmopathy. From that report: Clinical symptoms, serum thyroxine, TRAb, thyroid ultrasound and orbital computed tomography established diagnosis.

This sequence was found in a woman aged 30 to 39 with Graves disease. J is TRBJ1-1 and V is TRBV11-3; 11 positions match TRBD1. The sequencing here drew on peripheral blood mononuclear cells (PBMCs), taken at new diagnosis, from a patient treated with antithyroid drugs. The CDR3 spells CASSLSGTGGTEAFF. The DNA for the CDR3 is TGTGCCAGCAGCTTATCCGGGACAGGGGGCACTGAAGCTTTCTTT.